This entry features one T cell receptor (beta chain) sequence. This clonotype was detected a few times. The clone's antigen remains unknown. Base qualities are not provided; no much larger clone lies one nucleotide away. These data are taken from a study of regulatory T cells in long-lasting Graves disease (dated by TCRdb to the early 2020s). Study-level background: Antithyroid drugs had been taken for less than 3 months by newly diagnosed Graves' disease patients. This study used TCR sequencing and RNA sequencing of peripheral blood to compare persistent Graves' disease patients against newly diagnosed Graves' disease patients. The study was registered as a clinical trial and conducted in China. A total of around 35 samples underwent TCR sequencing, from 13 patients with persistent Graves' disease and 20 or so patients with newly diagnosed Graves' disease.

Library generation was performed with multiplex PCR. Sequencing used an Illumina HiSeq 4000. TCR beta libraries were built with iRepertoire HTBI primers and Arm-PCR amplification of CDR3 regions. Before sequencing, the PCR products went through gel purification. On the authors' methods: Gene usage analysis of CDR3 amino acid clonotypes relied on the roughly 60 TRBV and 13 to 15 TRBJ segments identified across samples. COPE and FqMerger were used to merge the filtered high-quality paired reads into contigs. BLAST was used to align contigs to the IMGT TRBV, TRBD and TRBJ reference genes, and CDR3 was defined following IMGT. Any clonotype with a frequency above 0.1% was classified as a highly expanded clone. Repertoire diversity was measured by Shannon entropy, and V-J evenness by the Gini coefficient. Clonotypes shared by more than one individual were considered public. TCRdb applied fastp at Q25 and MiXCR to the public reads, then kept only in-frame beta chains. Every distinct CDR3 protein forms one entry, paired with its most common genes and DNA. The V and J calls, along with clone size, are taken from TCRdb and not from the paper's own processing. In this sample the table shows 200,000 to 300,000 distinct CDR3 sequences, roughly a fifth of which occur a single time. 14% of the sample is in the top ten clones.

Results the study describes overall, beyond this receptor: As a limitation, the authors acknowledged that the small sample size may reduce accuracy. Sequencing and analysis were limited to the TCR beta chain. Lower TCR Shannon entropy and fewer highly expanded clones were observed in persistent Graves' disease patients than in newly diagnosed patients, which suggested clonal expansion. Patients with persistent disease shared more public clonotypes (approximately 2,500) than newly diagnosed patients did (approximately 990). The study examined only peripheral blood because the primary lesion, thyroid tissue, could not be accessed.

Interpreted using the paper, the time point label stands for: newly diagnosed GD, antithyroid drugs for less than 3 months. RNA was extracted from PBMCs in TRIzol for both TCR sequencing and RNA sequencing. Graves' disease was diagnosed according to American Thyroid Association guidelines. The patients came from an endocrinology department in Xi'an, China. Each patient gave about 8.1 milliliters of peripheral blood, collected in an EDTA anticoagulant tube. PBMCs were isolated by Ficoll Paque Plus density gradient separation without further T cell sorting. An Agilent 2100 Bioanalyzer and agarose gel were used to check RNA quality, while a NanoDrop 2000 measured RNA concentration. Source: peripheral blood mononuclear cells (PBMCs), taken at new diagnosis, from a patient treated with antithyroid drugs. This clonotype originated in a female donor with Graves disease.

The bases are TGCGCCAGCAGCCAAAGCCAAGGGACAGGGTGGAACGAGCAGTACTTC. Its product reads: CASSQSQGTGWNEQYF. The sequence joins TRBV4-3 to TRBJ2-7, and TRBD1 matches 9 of the central bases. There are 16 amino acids in the CDR3, from cysteine to phenylalanine inclusive. The read is trimmed to its CDR3 DNA, 48 bases read in frame from base 1. CDR1 and CDR2 (LGHNA, YSLEER) derive from the germline V gene. Trimming removed 2 bases from V and 5 bases from J; the gene matches leave 10 bases unexplained.